A single sample gave rise to the 23 T cell receptor beta chains below, sequenced in a study of cytomegalovirus exposure and HLA in healthy donors. PCR amplification relied on 60 Vbeta primers (plus 13 Jbeta primers). Sequencing used immunoSEQ multiplex PCR; TCRdb keeps in-frame clones, though not all of them. Here the sample spans roughly 80,000 clones, roughly 80% being singletons. The specimen was PBMCs. Receptors originate from a woman aged 45-65 years in good health and CMV-seronegative.

The genes are TRBV4-3 and TRBJ2-1; D call uncertain. Trimming removed 0 bases from V and 4 bases from J, with 10 bases in between. The CDR3 runs 15 residues. CDR1 is LGHNA, CDR2 YSLEER, per germline. CDR3 DNA: TGCGCCAGCAGCCAAGAAACAACAGCATACAATGAGCAGTTCTTC. It translates to CASSQETTAYNEQFF.

The rearrangement uses TRBV4-1 and TRBJ2-1; perhaps TRBD2 as D (5 bases). The CDR3 covers 15 residues. Between the trimmed V and J ends, which lost 2 bases and 8 bases, there was a span of 16 bases. Germline assignment: CDR1 MGHRA and CDR2 YSYEKL. CDR3 amino acids: CASSQLSAPRDEQFF. The CDR3 DNA follows: TGCGCCAGCAGCCAACTCTCGGCTCCGAGGGATGAGCAGTTCTTC.

The rearrangement links TRBV7-2 to TRBJ1-5; 9 bases fit TRBD1. The CDR3 loop spans 15 amino acids. J lost 4 bases, V lost 1 base, and 2 bases had no gene match. CDR1 is SGHTA, CDR2 FQGNSA, per germline. CDR3 in DNA: TGTGCCAGCAGCTTAGAACAGGGGGCGAATCAGCCCCAGCATTTT. It yields the protein CASSLEQGANQPQHF.

The chain recombines TRBV11-2 with TRBJ1-4; D uncertain. This CDR3 is built from 14 residues. In germline, CDR1 is SGHAT, CDR2 FQNNGV. V was trimmed by 3 bases and J by 2 bases, leaving 7 bases between them. The CDR3 sequence: CASSFRLTNEKLFF. CDR3 nucleotides: TGTGCCAGCAGCTTCAGGCTTACTAATGAAAAACTGTTTTTT.

V and J are TRBV28 and TRBJ2-5; weak D call: TRBD2 (6 bases). The CDR3 length is 16 residues. V gave up 6 bases and J gave up 4 bases, with 21 bases separating them. CDR1 is MDHEN and CDR2 is SYDVKM in the germline V gene. CDR3 in amino acids: CASSNGGAGNRETQYF. DNA for the CDR3: TGTGCCAGCAGCAACGGAGGGGCAGGGAACAGAGAGACCCAGTACTTC.

The chain uses TRBV7-2 and TRBJ1-1, with 10 bases identical to TRBD1. This CDR3 region has 14 residues. With V trimmed by 3 bases and J by 5 bases, 3 bases remained unmatched. The germline V gene has CDR1 SGHTA and CDR2 FQGNSA. The CDR3 protein is CASSFGTGATEAFF. The CDR3 bases are TGTGCCAGCAGCTTTGGGACAGGGGCTACTGAAGCTTTCTTT.

The chain joins TRBV7-2 to TRBJ2-7, with TRBD2 matching over 12 bases. Germline loops: CDR1 SGHTA, CDR2 FQGNSA. J was trimmed by 2 bases and V by 4 bases; bases with no gene match: 3. CDR3 length equals 15 residues. For the CDR3, the DNA is TGTGCCAGCAGCTGGACTAGCGGGACCCCCTACGAGCAGTACTTC. It specifies CASSWTSGTPYEQYF.

This clone was counted once. The chain joins TRBV6-5 to TRBJ2-1; 14 nucleotides align to TRBD2. After removal of 6 bases from V and 10 bases from J, the junction contained 5 bases not matched to a gene. The CDR3 contains 14 residues. In germline, CDR1 is MNHEY, CDR2 SVGAGI. CDR3 protein: CASSGLAGGREQFF. The CDR3 DNA sequence: TGTGCCAGCAGCGGACTAGCGGGAGGAAGGGAGCAGTTCTTC.

V gene TRBV4-3 combines with J gene TRBJ2-1, with D possibly TRBD2 on 6 matching bases. This CDR3 has 16 amino acids. Germline V gene sequence: CDR1 LGHNA, CDR2 YSLEER. V shed 0 bases and J shed 2 bases, with 11 bases lying between them. The DNA of the CDR3 is TGCGCCAGCAGCCAAGATCTGCGCGGGGCCTACAATGAGCAGTTCTTC. Its protein product is CASSQDLRGAYNEQFF.

This clone was detected only a few times. The rearrangement uses TRBV5-1 and TRBJ1-4; D may be TRBD1 (5 bases). This CDR3 spans 15 amino acids. Trimming removed 4 bases from V and 8 bases from J, with 18 bases in between. Germline CDR1 reads SGHRS; CDR2 reads YFSETQ. Written as DNA, the CDR3 is TGCGCCAGCAGCGAGAAGCAGGGAGGTTGGGAAAAACTGTTTTTT. It translates to CASSEKQGGWEKLFF. Complete variable domain (other parts from reference TRBV5-1 and TRBJ1-4): KAGVTQTPRYLIKTRGQQVTLSCSPISGHRSVSWYQQTPGQGLQFLFEYFSETQRNKGNFPGRFSGRQFSNSRSEMNVSTLELGDSALYLCASSEKQGGWEKLFFGSGTQLSVL.

This clone occurred a few times. This sequence joins TRBV18 and TRBJ2-7; 12 bases match TRBD1. The CDR3 has 16 residues. The ends lost 3 bases at V and 2 bases at J; junction bases unmatched: 5. The V gene's germline CDR1 is KGHSH and CDR2 LQKENI. CDR3 sequence reads: CASSPLGTGGAYEQYF. CDR3 nucleotide sequence: TGTGCCAGCTCACCCCTAGGGACAGGGGGCGCCTACGAGCAGTACTTC.

This clone appeared a single time. The chain has TRBV6-5 and TRBJ1-2; weak D call: TRBD1 (5 bases). CDR3 length: 14 residues. Trimming removed 5 bases at V and 9 bases at J, with 19 bases between. The germline CDR1 and CDR2 sequences are MNHEY and SVGAGI. The CDR3 is CASSPPEGTGSYTF. CDR3 DNA sequence: TGTGCCAGCAGTCCCCCGGAGGGGACGGGAAGCTACACCTTC.

The V call is TRBV10-3, the J call TRBJ2-1, with TRBD2 matching over 8 bases. The CDR3 loop spans 14 amino acids. V dropped 6 bases and J dropped 3; count of bases not matched to a gene: 4. CDR1 and CDR2 from the germline V gene are ENHRY and SYGVKD. CDR3 residues: CAISGGGGYNEQFF. The CDR3 DNA sequence: TGTGCCATCAGCGGGGGGGGCGGCTACAATGAGCAGTTCTTC.

V gene TRBV15 combines with J gene TRBJ2-5; D possibly corresponds to TRBD2 (6 bases). In germline, CDR1 is LNHNV, CDR2 YYDKDF (reference sequence). The V and J ends lost 3 bases and 2 bases respectively, with 13 bases between them. CDR3 length equals 15 residues. The CDR3 DNA reads as TGTGCCACCAGCAGTGGGGGGACTGTACAAGAGACCCAGTACTTC. Protein: CATSSGGTVQETQYF.

The chain has TRBV27 and TRBJ2-7, with 7 bases aligning to TRBD2. CDR1 MNHEY and CDR2 SMNVEV come from the germline V gene (reference sequence). V was clipped by 3 bases and J by 0 bases; unmatched bases: 2. The CDR3 totals 14 residues. CDR3 sequence: CASSFGGSSYEQYF. In DNA, the CDR3 is TGTGCCAGCAGTTTCGGGGGGAGCTCCTACGAGCAGTACTTC.

The rearrangement links TRBV14 to TRBJ2-7; weak D call: TRBD1 (6 bases). V was clipped by 3 bases and J by 2 bases, with 8 bases between them. This CDR3 is 13 amino acids long. Germline V lookup: CDR1 SGHDN, CDR2 FVKESK. The CDR3 is CASSHRGTYEQYF. In nucleotides, the CDR3 is TGTGCCAGCAGCCACAGGGGTACCTACGAGCAGTACTTC.

This sequence joins TRBV10-2 and TRBJ2-7; D gene uncertain. CDR3 length: 14 residues. From germline, CDR1 is WSHSY and CDR2 SAAADI. Trimming removed 0 bases at V and 1 base at J, with 7 bases between. CDR3 DNA sequence: TGCGCCAGCAGTGAGTCGGGCAGTTCCTACGAGCAGTACGTC. The encoded protein is CASSESGSSYEQYV.

The chain carries TRBV5-1 and TRBJ2-2; TRBD1 agrees at 9 bases. The CDR3 spans 17 residues. J was trimmed by 5 bases and V by 2 bases; bases with no gene match: 10. Germline V CDR1 and CDR2: SGHRS, YFSETQ. The CDR3 DNA sequence: TGCGCCAGCAGCTTCCTACCCGGACAGGGGCGAACCGGGGAGCTGTTTTTT. Its protein is CASSFLPGQGRTGELFF.

The chain has TRBV28 and TRBJ2-7, with D hard to call. V lost 8 bases, J lost 2 bases, and 16 bases lay in between. The CDR3 totals 14 residues. Germline V gene lookup returns CDR1 MDHEN and CDR2 SYDVKM. CDR3 residues: CASAEATGPYEQYF. The CDR3 DNA reads TGTGCCAGCGCCGAGGCCACGGGTCCCTACGAGCAGTACTTC. The variable domain in full, completed from reference TRBV28 and TRBJ2-7, reads DVKVTQSSRYLVKRTGEKVFLECVQDMDHENMFWYRQDPGLGLRLIYFSYDVKMKEKGDIPEGYSVSREKKERFSLILESASTNQTSMYLCASAEATGPYEQYFGPGTRLTVT.

The genes are TRBV7-9 and TRBJ2-3; perhaps TRBD2 as D (6 bases). The CDR3 has 14 amino acids. V was clipped by 5 bases and J by 3 bases, with 12 bases between them. Germline loops: CDR1 SEHNR, CDR2 FQNEAQ (reference sequence). In nucleotides, the CDR3 is TGTGCCAGCAGCCCACTTGGGGGGACAGATACGCAGTATTTT. This sequence encodes CASSPLGGTDTQYF. Full variable domain (missing parts from reference TRBV7-9 and TRBJ2-3): DTGVSQNPRHKITKRGQNVTFRCDPISEHNRLYWYRQTLGQGPEFLTYFQNEAQLEKSRLLSDRFSAERPKGSFSTLEIQRTEQGDSAMYLCASSPLGGTDTQYFGPGTRLTVL.

This clone has more than one count but fewer than ten. This chain connects TRBV2 to TRBJ2-7; 8 bases are a match to TRBD1. The germline V gene has CDR1 SNHLY and CDR2 FYNNEI. This CDR3 region has 14 residues. V lost 5 bases to trimming and J lost 2 bases; unmatched junction nucleotides: 5. The CDR3 here is CASSIRTGTYEQYF. In nucleotides, the CDR3 is TGTGCCAGCAGTATACGGACAGGGACCTACGAGCAGTACTTC.

V gene TRBV5-1 combines with J gene TRBJ2-7; a possible D gene is TRBD2 (5 bases). In germline, CDR1 is SGHRS, CDR2 YFSETQ. CDR3 length: 13 amino acids. The V end lost 2 bases, the J end lost 4 bases, and 10 bases lay between the germline ends. CDR3 sequence (DNA): TGCGCCAGCAGCTTAGACGGGATATACGAGCAGTACGTC. Residues: CASSLDGIYEQYV.

The gene calls are TRBV19 and TRBJ1-5; no reliable D call. The CDR3 consists of 13 residues. The germline V gene has CDR1 LNHDA and CDR2 SQIVND (reference sequence). Between the trimmed V and J ends, which lost 5 bases and 10 bases, there was a span of 15 bases. In nucleotides, the CDR3 is TGTGCCAGTAGTGAACTACCCCTGCGTCCCCAGCATTTT. It translates to CASSELPLRPQHF.